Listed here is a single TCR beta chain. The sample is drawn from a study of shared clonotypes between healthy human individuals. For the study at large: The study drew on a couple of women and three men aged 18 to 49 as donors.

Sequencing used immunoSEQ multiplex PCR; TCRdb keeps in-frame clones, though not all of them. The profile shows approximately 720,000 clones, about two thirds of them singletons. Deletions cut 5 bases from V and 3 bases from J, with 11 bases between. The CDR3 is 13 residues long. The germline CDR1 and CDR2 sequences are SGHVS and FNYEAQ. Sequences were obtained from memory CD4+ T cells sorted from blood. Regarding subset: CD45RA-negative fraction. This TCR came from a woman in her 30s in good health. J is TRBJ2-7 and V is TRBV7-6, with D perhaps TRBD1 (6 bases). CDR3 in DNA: TGTGCCAGCAGCAGACAACAGGGCTACGAGCAGTACTTC. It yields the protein CASSRQQGYEQYF.